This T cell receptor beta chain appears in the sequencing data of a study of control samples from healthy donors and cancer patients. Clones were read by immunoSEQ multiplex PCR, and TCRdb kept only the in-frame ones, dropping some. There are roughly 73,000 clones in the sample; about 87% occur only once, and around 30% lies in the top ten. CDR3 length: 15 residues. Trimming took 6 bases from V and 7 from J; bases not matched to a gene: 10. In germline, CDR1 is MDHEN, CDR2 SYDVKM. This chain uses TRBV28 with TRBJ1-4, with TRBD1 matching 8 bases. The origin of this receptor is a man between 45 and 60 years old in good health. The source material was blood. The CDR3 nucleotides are TGTGCCAGCAGGCAATCAGGGGGCGCGTCTGAAAAACTGTTTTTT. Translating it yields CASRQSGGASEKLFF.